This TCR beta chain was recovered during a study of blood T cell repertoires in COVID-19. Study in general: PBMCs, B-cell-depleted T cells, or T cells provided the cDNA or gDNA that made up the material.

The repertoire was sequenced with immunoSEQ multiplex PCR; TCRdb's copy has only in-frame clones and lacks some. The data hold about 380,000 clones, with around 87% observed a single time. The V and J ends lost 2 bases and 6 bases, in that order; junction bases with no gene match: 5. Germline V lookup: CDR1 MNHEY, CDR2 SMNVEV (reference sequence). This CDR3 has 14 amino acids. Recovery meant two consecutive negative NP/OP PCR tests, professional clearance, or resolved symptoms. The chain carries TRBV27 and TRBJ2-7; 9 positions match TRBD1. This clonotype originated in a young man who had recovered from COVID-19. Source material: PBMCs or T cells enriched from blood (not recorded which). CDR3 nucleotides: TGTGCCAGCAGTTTAATCTGGACAGGGGTCGAGCAGTACTTC. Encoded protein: CASSLIWTGVEQYF.